This T cell receptor (beta chain) stems from a study of spatial heterogeneity in lung cancer (dated by TCRdb to the late 2010s). Notes on the research overall: Beta-chain transcripts were consistently detected in greater numbers than alpha-chain transcripts, which likely reflects a higher abundance of beta-chain transcripts. In the raw uncorrected reads, each unique combination of TCR and UMI appeared more than ten times on average. In non-small cell lung cancer, the study made a quantitative comparison of TCR alpha and beta repertoires among multiple tumor regions, matched nontumor lung and blood. The study linked features of the TCR repertoire to counts of nonsynonymous mutations, which were determined by whole-exome sequencing of tumor tissue. Both alpha and beta chains were TCR-sequenced in around 230 tumor regions, under 85 matched nontumor lung samples and some 50 PBMC samples obtained at surgery. What the research found in general, with its limitations: Ubiquitous expanded tumor TCRs were found in blood more often at tumor resection than at routine follow-up. Confirming at a functional level the hypothesis that regional TCRs recognize regional mutations was considered to require additional single-cell paired TCR alpha and beta sequencing.

The sample's time point label, in plain terms: sample taken at primary tumor resection. The donors were 70 or so patients from the lung TRACERx cohort who had early-stage, untreated non-small cell lung cancer. TCR sequencing used whole RNA extracted from tumor and nontumor lung tissue, or from cryopreserved PBMC samples, without cell sorting. A patient was chosen for TCR sequencing only when enough RNA was available from at least two tumor regions. Receptor amplification or capture employed 5' RACE. Sequencing was performed on a NextSeq 500. To allow correction of PCR and sequencing errors, the TCR library protocol tagged every TCR cDNA molecule with a unique molecular identifier. In the authors' own workflow: TCR identification, UMI-based error correction and CDR3 extraction were performed with Decombinator tools. Expanded TCRs were defined as those above a frequency of 2 per 1,000, corresponding to the top 1% of the tumor frequency distribution. Rényi diversity was computed with the R vegan package after subsampling each repertoire 100 times to 5,000 TCRs. CDR3 similarity networks were constructed using string-kernel similarity of amino acid triplets, with links drawn between CDR3s whose pairwise similarity was above 0.82. TCRdb redid the processing of the public reads, applying fastp at Q25 and MiXCR, and retained in-frame beta chains. Rows are unified per CDR3 protein, each entry keeping the most common DNA and genes. The V and J calls were determined by TCRdb, not by the authors. Counted in this sample were some 25,000 distinct CDR3 sequences; about 4.7% of them appeared once. The ten largest account for about 5.5% of the sample.

From the cysteine through the phenylalanine, the CDR3 covers 14 amino acids. The only DNA kept is the CDR3, 42 bases in frame from the first base. According to the germline V gene (reference sequence), CDR1 reads DFQATT and CDR2 reads SNEGSKA. V drops 1 base and J drops 6 bases, leaving 16 bases in between. This clonotype was recorded at least ten times. Its antigen remains unidentified. Base qualities are not provided; no much larger clone lies one nucleotide away. This specimen consisted of PBMCs, obtained at surgery. The sequence was collected from a male donor with early-stage non-small cell lung cancer. The chain links TRBV20-1 with TRBJ2-7; a weak D assignment points to TRBD1 (6 bases agree). The CDR3 region has the sequence CSARARQVRVEQYF. Here is the DNA: TGCAGTGCTAGAGCTAGACAGGTTAGGGTCGAGCAGTACTTC.